The entry that follows covers one TCR beta chain sequence. Its antigen is as yet unknown. Germline V gene data show CDR1 as MNHEY and CDR2 as SVGAGI. This CDR3 has 14 residues. V was cut by 0 bases and J by 7 bases, with 13 bases left in between. The sample belongs to a study of cytotoxic CD8 clonotypes in ibrutinib-treated CLL. Study-wide findings and caveats: The public clonotypes identified were infrequent and showed contraction or stability on treatment. Baseline-level clonality went beyond age-matched healthy donors and moved in step with circulating CD8+ T-cell counts.

Frozen PBMC stocks contributed around 2 micrograms of genomic DNA to the TCR beta libraries. Generated by immunoSEQ multiplex PCR, the TCRdb table keeps only in-frame clones and is missing some. The table shows 150,000 to 200,000 clones, with 70% to 90% occurring only once. This material consisted of PBMCs, taken at disease progression, from a patient treated with ibrutinib. This clonotype was obtained from a human donor with chronic lymphocytic leukemia. The V and J genes are TRBV6-5 and TRBJ2-7, with D uncertain. The CDR3 coding sequence is TGTGCCAGCAGTTACTCGATATCCGGTGGTGAGCAGTACTTC. Its translation is CASSYSISGGEQYF.